These 20 T cell receptor beta chains were all obtained from the same sample, sequenced in a study of shared clonotypes between healthy human individuals (dated by TCRdb to the early 2020s). Library preparation was by the immunoSEQ multiplex PCR assay. TCRdb provides this immuneACCESS table in a form limited to in-frame rearrangements. Some clones are lacking; in checked studies, under half of them reflect an unresolved V gene, and why the rest are absent is not known. This sample holds around 700,000 clones; around 72% were observed only once. The ten largest clones take up approximately 2% of the sample. Sample: memory CD4+ T cells sorted from blood. In the paper's terms, the cell subset or site label means: CD45RA-negative fraction. These receptors were taken from a woman in her 30s in good health.

This rearrangement joins TRBV19 to TRBJ2-7; 7 bases line up with TRBD1. The CDR3 extends over 20 amino acids. Germline values: CDR1 LNHDA, CDR2 SQIVND (reference sequence). V dropped 5 bases and J dropped 0; count of bases not matched to a gene: 22. In DNA, the CDR3 is TGTGCCAGTAGTCCCCGGGCCGGGACAGCGTCCTATTCCTTCTCCTACGAGCAGTACTTC. It specifies CASSPRAGTASYSFSYEQYF.

CDR3 loop: CASIRGEGQPQHF. DNA of the CDR3: TGTGCCAGCATTCGGGGGGAAGGCCAGCCCCAGCATTTT. The chain links TRBV6-6 to TRBJ1-5, with D possibly matching TRBD1 (5 bases). Germline V gene sequence: CDR1 MNHNY, CDR2 SVGAGI (reference sequence). There are 13 residues in the CDR3. Deletions cut 7 bases from V and 7 bases from J, with 14 bases between.

The CDR3 reads CASSHPGQAYEQYF. CDR3 DNA: TGCGCCAGCAGCCACCCTGGACAAGCCTACGAGCAGTACTTC. V gene TRBV4-1 combines with J gene TRBJ2-7; D is possibly TRBD1 (5 bases). Trimming removed 3 bases from V and 2 bases from J, with 11 bases in between. In germline, CDR1 is MGHRA, CDR2 YSYEKL. The CDR3 loop spans 14 amino acids.

The chain is built from TRBV7-8 and TRBJ2-2, with D perhaps TRBD1 (6 bases). Looked up from germline, CDR1 is SGHVS and CDR2 is FQNEAQ. The CDR3 loop spans 15 amino acids. The V end was cut by 1 base, the J end by 7 bases, with 13 bases between. The CDR3 nucleotides read TGTGCCAGCAGCTTAGTCAGGGGCGATGGCGGGGAGCTGTTTTTT. Protein product: CASSLVRGDGGELFF. Full variable domain (rest looked up from reference TRBV7-8 and TRBJ2-2): GAGVSQSPRYKVAKRGQDVALRCDPISGHVSLFWYQQALGQGPEFLTYFQNEAQLDKSGLPSDRFFAERPEGSVSTLKIQRTQQEDSAVYLCASSLVRGDGGELFFGEGSRLTVL.

This clone was seen a few times. This chain's CDR3 is CASSTSLAHNEQFF. The CDR3 coding sequence is TGTGCCAGCAGTACCAGTCTCGCCCACAATGAGCAGTTCTTC. J is TRBJ2-1 and V is TRBV27, with D hard to call. Germline V gene data show CDR1 as MNHEY and CDR2 as SMNVEV (reference sequence). The CDR3 contains 14 residues. The V end lost 5 bases, the J end lost 5 bases, and 13 bases lay between the germline ends.

The chain couples TRBV10-2 to TRBJ2-7, with D tentatively TRBD2 (5 bases). The V end was cut by 6 bases, the J end by 6 bases, with 18 bases between. The CDR3 consists of 14 residues. Germline-derived CDR1 and CDR2 are WSHSY and SAAADI. The CDR3 DNA reads TGCGCCAGCAGAGCACGGGATCCCACGGGCGAGCAGTACTTC. Protein sequence: CASRARDPTGEQYF.

CDR3 in amino acids: CASSPWGITSLYGYTF. Written as DNA, the CDR3 is TGTGCCAGCAGCCCTTGGGGGATTACTTCACTCTATGGCTACACCTTC. The chain combines TRBV7-9 with TRBJ1-2; possibly TRBD1 for D (5 bases). Germline lookup yields CDR1 SEHNR and CDR2 FQNEAQ (reference sequence). The CDR3 loop spans 16 amino acids. The V gene lost 5 bases and the J gene lost 4 bases, with 20 bases spanning the gap.

This chain links TRBV19 with TRBJ1-2; D might be TRBD1 (5 bases). Trimming took off 3 bases at V and 3 bases at J, with 17 bases between the two ends. This CDR3 contains 16 residues. Germline V gene data show CDR1 as LNHDA and CDR2 as SQIVND (reference sequence). The DNA of the CDR3 is TGTGCCAGTAGTATCCCCGGGACGGCAAGGGACTATGGCTACACCTTC. Translation gives CASSIPGTARDYGYTF.

The chain joins TRBV5-1 to TRBJ2-1; TRBD2 matches 8 bases. The CDR3 consists of 16 residues. Germline V gene data show CDR1 as SGHRS and CDR2 as YFSETQ. Trimming cost V 4 bases and J 2 bases; bases outside gene matches: 8. CDR3 nucleotides: TGCGCCAGCAGCCCGCGGGGGGAGGTAACCTACAATGAGCAGTTCTTC. Translating gives CASSPRGEVTYNEQFF.

This clone appeared a few times. The chain combines TRBV15 with TRBJ2-7; 8 bases match TRBD1. This CDR3 region has 15 residues. Germline lookup yields CDR1 LNHNV and CDR2 YYDKDF (reference sequence). V lost 5 bases to trimming and J lost 0 bases; unmatched junction nucleotides: 6. CDR3 protein: CATSAFRGLSYEQYF. The CDR3 nucleotides read TGTGCCACCAGCGCCTTCAGGGGGCTCTCCTACGAGCAGTACTTC.

The DNA for the CDR3 is TGTGCCAGCAGTTACTCGGGCAGGGCACATCAGCCCCAGCATTTT. Amino acids: CASSYSGRAHQPQHF. The rearrangement uses TRBV6-5 and TRBJ1-5, with D possibly TRBD1 on 5 matching bases. Trimming shortened V by 0 bases and J by 5 bases, and 11 bases separated the two germline ends. Germline assignment: CDR1 MNHEY and CDR2 SVGAGI. The CDR3 contains 15 residues.

The chain is built from TRBV7-2 and TRBJ1-1; D is ambiguous. CDR3 length: 13 residues. V lost 4 bases, J lost 6 bases, and 12 bases lay in between. Germline CDR1 SGHTA, CDR2 FQGNSA. As DNA, the CDR3 is TGTGCCAGCAGCTATATGACCGACTCTGAAGCTTTCTTT. Translation gives CASSYMTDSEAFF.

The J gene is TRBJ1-2, the V gene TRBV7-2; D is unclear. CDR1 is SGHTA, CDR2 FQGNSA, per germline. This CDR3 has 16 residues. V lost 2 bases and J lost 4, with 17 bases in between. The CDR3 here is CASSLSYEYSIYGYTF. Written as DNA, the CDR3 is TGTGCCAGCAGCTTATCGTATGAGTACTCGATCTATGGCTACACCTTC.

The chain links TRBV11-2 to TRBJ2-5, with TRBD2 matching over 9 bases. The CDR3 is 17 residues long. V shed 1 base and J 2 bases; nucleotides not matched to a gene: 8. In germline, CDR1 is SGHAT, CDR2 FQNNGV. For the CDR3, the DNA is TGTGCCAGCAGCTTAGGGTCGACTAGCGGATATCAAGAGACCCAGTACTTC. Translating it yields CASSLGSTSGYQETQYF.

The chain employs TRBV2 and TRBJ2-2; 7 bases agree with TRBD2. Germline CDR1 reads SNHLY; CDR2 reads FYNNEI. This CDR3 is 12 amino acids long. Trimming took 8 bases from V and 7 from J; bases not matched to a gene: 4. CDR3 DNA sequence: TGTGCCAGCGGGAGGGCCCTCGGGGAGCTGTTTTTT. Residues: CASGRALGELFF.

The gene calls are TRBV6-6 and TRBJ1-1, with 7 bases identical to TRBD1. Germline CDR1 and CDR2: MNHNY and SVGAGI (reference sequence). J lost 1 base, V lost 0 bases, and 5 bases had no gene match. The length of the CDR3 is 16 residues. CDR3 nucleotide sequence: TGTGCCAGCAGTTACTCTAGGGGGCAAACGAACACTGAAGCTTTCTTT. Translating it yields CASSYSRGQTNTEAFF.

A note on this clone: Different DNA sequences within this sample yield the same CDR3. This sequence joins TRBV10-1 and TRBJ1-5; possibly TRBD1 for D (5 bases). V lost 0 bases and J lost 6, with 6 bases in between. The CDR3 loop spans 13 amino acids. In germline, CDR1 is WNHNN, CDR2 SYGVQD (reference sequence). The CDR3 sequence: CASSESGGQPQHF. CDR3 DNA: TGCGCCAGCAGTGAGTCGGGGGGTCAGCCCCAGCATTTT.

The chain uses TRBV5-1 and TRBJ2-7, with D perhaps matching TRBD1 or TRBD2 (6 bases each). Germline values: CDR1 SGHRS, CDR2 YFSETQ. V was cut by 4 bases and J by 3 bases, with 14 bases left in between. The CDR3 covers 14 residues. The CDR3 DNA follows: TGCGCCAGCAGCCCGAGGGGGGCCGGCTACGAGCAGTACTTC. It specifies CASSPRGAGYEQYF.

V and J are TRBV7-8 and TRBJ2-6, with D uncertain. The CDR3 loop spans 17 amino acids. Germline V gives CDR1 SGHVS, CDR2 FQNEAQ. Deletions cut 4 bases from V and 5 bases from J, with 18 bases between. The CDR3 loop is CASSCNCPQSRANVLTF. The CDR3 DNA sequence: TGTGCCAGCAGCTGTAACTGCCCACAAAGTCGGGCCAACGTCCTGACTTTC.

The V call is TRBV2, the J call TRBJ2-1; D is perhaps TRBD2 (5 bases). The CDR3 consists of 13 residues. With 7 bases removed from V and 10 bases from J, the gap between germline ends came to 17 bases. CDR1 SNHLY and CDR2 FYNNEI come from the germline V gene. CDR3 sequence reads: CASTEARASEQFF. CDR3 DNA sequence: TGTGCCAGCACGGAGGCCCGGGCGTCGGAGCAGTTCTTC.